The clone carrying this T cell receptor (beta chain) has ten or more counts. The antigen is undetermined. The data originate from a study of T cells in Graves' hyperthyroidism and ophthalmopathy. Study as a whole: Peripheral blood draws took place at initial diagnosis, ahead of any treatment. General study points: Most expanded thyroid clonotypes above 0.001 recurred in blood.

Patients were aged 18 to 65, had disease duration under 2 months, and had newly diagnosed hyperthyroidism. Each diagnosis was grounded in clinical symptoms, serum thyroxine and TRAb, thyroid ultrasound, and orbital computed tomography. TCR beta CDR3 region amplification was performed from RNA transcripts. Initially, a first-round RT-PCR of the TCR CDR3 employed the HTBI primer set. TCRdb redid the calling of the multiplex PCR reads with MiXCR, one entry per CDR3 protein. The table lists 300,000 to 400,000 distinct CDR3 sequences, more than 11% of them singletons. There are 14 residues in the CDR3. From germline, CDR1 is MDHEN and CDR2 SYDVKM. Trimming took 5 bases from V and 5 from J, leaving 12 bases between them.

The V and J genes are TRBV28 and TRBJ2-2; perhaps TRBD1 as D (6 bases). Sequenced sample: blood. The receptor was derived from a woman in her sixties or seventies with Graves' hyperthyroidism. The CDR3 protein is CASSGGQRTGELFF. In DNA, the CDR3 is TGTGCCAGCAGTGGCGGACAGAGGACCGGGGAGCTGTTTTTT.